Detailed here is one T cell receptor (beta chain). The antigen is undetermined. Unique molecular identifiers were used in preparing the TCRbeta library. TCRdb itself ran the PCR reads through MiXCR, one entry per CDR3 protein. The sample has approximately 800,000 distinct CDR3 sequences, approximately 15% seen once. The source of the sample is a study of T-cell reconstitution after alpha-beta-depleted transplantation in children. Germline CDR1 SEHNR, CDR2 FQNEAQ (reference sequence). The V and J ends lost 8 bases and 2 bases respectively, with 13 bases between them. CDR3 size: 13 residues. Study outcomes and limitations: As was reported, about two months after transplant, alpha-beta T cells came from several hundred expanded graft clones. Among T cells one year after transplant, newly produced cells accounted for most counts and diversity. Several patients had high TCRbeta diversity at day 60; it came from surviving recipient T cells and thymic progenitors.

The sequence was obtained from a male patient younger than 18 who had a stem cell transplant for acute lymphoblastic leukemia, so the T cells may come from the graft donor. This material consisted of PBMCs, mostly from graft donor cells, taken 360 days after TCRalphabeta/CD19-depleted stem cell transplant. The chain joins TRBV7-9 to TRBJ2-7; a possible D gene is TRBD2 (6 bases). In DNA form, the CDR3 reads TGTGCCAGCGCCCTCCGGGGGACCTACGAGCAGTACTTC. Its translation: CASALRGTYEQYF.